This TCR beta chain was found in a study of T-cell reconstitution after alpha-beta-depleted transplantation in children. Unique molecular identifiers were incorporated during preparation of the TCRbeta library. A single record per CDR3 protein comes from TCRdb applying MiXCR to the PCR reads. The table lists around 440,000 distinct CDR3 sequences, under 20% of them singletons. Notes on this clonotype: Its antigen remains unknown.

Study conclusions and caveats: Reported findings indicate that, about two months after transplant, alpha-beta T cells came from several hundred expanded clones, which were derived from non-depleted graft cells.

This TCR was recovered from a boy in the first two years of life who had a stem cell transplant for Wiskott-Aldrich syndrome, so the T cells may come from the graft donor. The sequencing used PBMCs, mostly from graft donor cells, collected 360 days after TCRalphabeta/CD19-depleted stem cell transplant.

The CDR3 spells CASSPRVGRLHLKNIQYF. DNA of the CDR3: TGTGCCAGCAGCCCGCGGGTAGGGCGACTCCATCTAAAAAACATTCAGTACTTC. The gene calls are TRBV11-2 and TRBJ2-4; perhaps TRBD2 as D (5 bases). This CDR3 has 18 residues. Germline V gene lookup returns CDR1 SGHAT and CDR2 FQNNGV. V dropped 5 bases and J dropped 4 bases, with 24 bases sitting between them.